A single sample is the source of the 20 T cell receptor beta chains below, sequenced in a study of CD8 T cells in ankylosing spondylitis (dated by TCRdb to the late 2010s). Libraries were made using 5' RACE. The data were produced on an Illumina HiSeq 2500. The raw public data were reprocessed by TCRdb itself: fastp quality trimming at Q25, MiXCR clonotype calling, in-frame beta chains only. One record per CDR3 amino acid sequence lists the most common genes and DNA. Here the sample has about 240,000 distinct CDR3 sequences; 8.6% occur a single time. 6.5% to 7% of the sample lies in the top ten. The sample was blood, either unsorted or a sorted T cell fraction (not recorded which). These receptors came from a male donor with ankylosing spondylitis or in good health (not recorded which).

The CDR3 loop is CASSFSPGDSYEQYF. The CDR3 coding sequence is TGTGCCAGCAGCTTTAGTCCAGGGGACTCCTACGAGCAGTACTTC. The gene calls are TRBV5-5 and TRBJ2-7, with a possible D match to TRBD1 (6 bases). CDR1 is SGHKS and CDR2 is YYEKEE in the germline V gene (reference sequence). V dropped 2 bases and J dropped 0 bases, with 12 bases sitting between them. The CDR3 loop spans 15 amino acids. Based on the CDR3 plus reference TRBV5-5 and TRBJ2-7, the full variable domain is DAGVTQSPTHLIKTRGQQVTLRCSPISGHKSVSWYQQVLGQGPQFIFQYYEKEERGRGNFPDRFSARQFPNYSSELNVNALLLGDSALYLCASSFSPGDSYEQYFGPGTRLTVT.

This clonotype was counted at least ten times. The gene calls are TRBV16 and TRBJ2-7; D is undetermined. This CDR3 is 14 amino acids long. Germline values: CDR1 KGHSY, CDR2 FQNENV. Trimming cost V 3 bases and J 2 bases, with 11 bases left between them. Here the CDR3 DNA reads TGTGCCAGCAGCCAGCCCGGGCTAACCTACGAGCAGTACTTC. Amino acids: CASSQPGLTYEQYF.

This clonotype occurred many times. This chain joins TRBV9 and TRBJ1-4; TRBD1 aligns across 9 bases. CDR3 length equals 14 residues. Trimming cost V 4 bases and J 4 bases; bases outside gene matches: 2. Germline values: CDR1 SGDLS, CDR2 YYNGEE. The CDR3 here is CASSSTGGNEKLFF. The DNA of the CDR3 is TGTGCCAGCAGCTCGACAGGGGGTAATGAAAAACTGTTTTTT.

CDR3 sequence: CASSSAGATGELFF. The CDR3 bases are TGTGCCAGCAGTTCCGCGGGGGCCACCGGGGAGCTGTTTTTT. This chain links TRBV4-2 with TRBJ2-2, with D perhaps TRBD2 (7 bases). V was clipped by 6 bases and J by 4 bases, with 12 bases between them. The germline V gene encodes CDR1 LGHNA and CDR2 YNFKEQ. The CDR3 loop spans 14 amino acids.

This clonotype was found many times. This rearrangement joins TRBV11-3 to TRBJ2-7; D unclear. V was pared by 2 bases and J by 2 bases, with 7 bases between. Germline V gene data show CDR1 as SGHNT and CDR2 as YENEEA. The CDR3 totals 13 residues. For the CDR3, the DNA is TGTGCCAGCAGCTTAAGGGAAGCCTACGAGCAGTACTTC. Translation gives CASSLREAYEQYF. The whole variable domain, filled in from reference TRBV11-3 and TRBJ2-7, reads EAGVVQSPRYKIIEKKQPVAFWCNPISGHNTLYWYLQNLGQGPELLIRYENEEAVDDSQLPKDRFSAERLKGVDSTLKIQPAELGDSAVYLCASSLREAYEQYFGPGTRLTVT.

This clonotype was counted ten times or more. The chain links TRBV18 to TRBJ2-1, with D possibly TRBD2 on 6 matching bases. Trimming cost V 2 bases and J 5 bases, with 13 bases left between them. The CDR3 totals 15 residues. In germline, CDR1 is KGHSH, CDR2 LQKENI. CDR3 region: CASSPGLAAHNEQFF. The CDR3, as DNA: TGTGCCAGCTCACCAGGTTTAGCGGCTCACAATGAGCAGTTCTTC.

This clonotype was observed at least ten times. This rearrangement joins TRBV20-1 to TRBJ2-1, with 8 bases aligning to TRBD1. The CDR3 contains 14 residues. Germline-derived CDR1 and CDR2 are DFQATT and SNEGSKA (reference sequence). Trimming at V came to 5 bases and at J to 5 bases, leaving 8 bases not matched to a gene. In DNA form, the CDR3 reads TGCAGTGCTCCTCGACAGGGGATACACAATGAGCAGTTCTTC. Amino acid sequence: CSAPRQGIHNEQFF.

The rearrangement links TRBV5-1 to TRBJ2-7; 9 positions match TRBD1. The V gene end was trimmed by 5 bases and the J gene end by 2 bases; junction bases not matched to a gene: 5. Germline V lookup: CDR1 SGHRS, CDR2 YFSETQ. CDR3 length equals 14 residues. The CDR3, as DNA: TGCGCCAGCAGAAGGACAGGGGAAACCTACGAGCAGTACTTC. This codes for CASRRTGETYEQYF.

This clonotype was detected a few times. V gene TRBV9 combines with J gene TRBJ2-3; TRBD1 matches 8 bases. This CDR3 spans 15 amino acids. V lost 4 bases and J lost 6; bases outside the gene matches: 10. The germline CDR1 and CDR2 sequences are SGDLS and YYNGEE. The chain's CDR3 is CASSTRGTGGDTQYF. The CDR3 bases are TGTGCCAGCAGCACCCGAGGGACAGGCGGCGATACGCAGTATTTT.

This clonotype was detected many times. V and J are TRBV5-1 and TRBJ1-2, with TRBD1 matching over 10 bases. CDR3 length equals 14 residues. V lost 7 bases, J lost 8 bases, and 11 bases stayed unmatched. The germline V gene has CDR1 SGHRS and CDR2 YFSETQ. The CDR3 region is CASQHGDRGDGYTF. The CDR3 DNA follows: TGCGCCAGCCAGCACGGGGACAGGGGAGACGGCTACACCTTC.

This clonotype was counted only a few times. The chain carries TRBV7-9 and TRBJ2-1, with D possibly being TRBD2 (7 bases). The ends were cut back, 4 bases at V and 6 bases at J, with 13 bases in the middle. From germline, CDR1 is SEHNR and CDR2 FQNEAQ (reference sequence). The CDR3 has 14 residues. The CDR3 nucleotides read TGTGCCAGCAGCTCCGGGGGGACATCCAATGAGCAGTTCTTC. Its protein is CASSSGGTSNEQFF.

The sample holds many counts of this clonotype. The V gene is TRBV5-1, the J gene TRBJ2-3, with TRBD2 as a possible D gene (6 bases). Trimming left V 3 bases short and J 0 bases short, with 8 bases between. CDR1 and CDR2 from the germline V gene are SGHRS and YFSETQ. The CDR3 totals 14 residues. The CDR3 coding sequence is TGCGCCAGCAGCTCCGGGACTAGCACAGATACGCAGTATTTT. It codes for CASSSGTSTDTQYF.

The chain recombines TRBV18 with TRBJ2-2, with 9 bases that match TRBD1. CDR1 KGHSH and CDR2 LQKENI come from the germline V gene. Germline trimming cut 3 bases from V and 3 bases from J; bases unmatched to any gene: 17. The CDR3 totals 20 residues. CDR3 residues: CASSPLRALRDREDTGELFF. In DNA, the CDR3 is TGTGCCAGCTCACCTCTCCGAGCCCTACGGGACAGGGAGGACACCGGGGAGCTGTTTTTT.

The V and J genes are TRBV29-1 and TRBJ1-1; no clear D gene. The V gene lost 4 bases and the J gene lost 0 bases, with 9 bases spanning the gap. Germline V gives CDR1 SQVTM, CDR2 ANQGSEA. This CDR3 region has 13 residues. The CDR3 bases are TGCAGCGTTGCGCCAGGAATGAACACTGAAGCTTTCTTT. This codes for CSVAPGMNTEAFF.

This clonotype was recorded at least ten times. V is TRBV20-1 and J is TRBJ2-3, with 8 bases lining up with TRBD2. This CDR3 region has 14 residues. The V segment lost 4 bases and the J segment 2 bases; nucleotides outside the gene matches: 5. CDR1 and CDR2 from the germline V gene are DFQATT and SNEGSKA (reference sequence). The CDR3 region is CSAKRGGPTDTQYF. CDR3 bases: TGCAGTGCTAAACGGGGGGGGCCCACAGATACGCAGTATTTT.

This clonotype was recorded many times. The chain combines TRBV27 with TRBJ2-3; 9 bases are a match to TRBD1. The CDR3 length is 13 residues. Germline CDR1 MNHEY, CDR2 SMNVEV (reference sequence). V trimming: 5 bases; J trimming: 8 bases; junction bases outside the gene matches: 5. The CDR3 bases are TGTGCCAGCAGTACAGGGGGCTTCGGTACGCAGTATTTT. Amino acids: CASSTGGFGTQYF.

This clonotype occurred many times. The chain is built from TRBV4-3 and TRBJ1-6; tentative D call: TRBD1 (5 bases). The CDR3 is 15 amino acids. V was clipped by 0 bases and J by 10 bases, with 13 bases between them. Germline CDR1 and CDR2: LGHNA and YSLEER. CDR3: CASSQDPGSGSPLHF. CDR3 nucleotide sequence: TGCGCCAGCAGCCAAGATCCAGGGTCTGGATCACCCCTCCACTTT.

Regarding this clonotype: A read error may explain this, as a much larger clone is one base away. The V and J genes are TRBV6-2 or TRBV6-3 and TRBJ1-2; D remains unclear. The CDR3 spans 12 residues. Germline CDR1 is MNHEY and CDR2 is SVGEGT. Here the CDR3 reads CASAVTKYGYTF. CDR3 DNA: TGTGCCAGCGCCGTAACTAAGTATGGCTACACCTTC.

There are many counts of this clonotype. CDR3 amino acids: CASSVTSGSSYEQYF. CDR3 nucleotides: TGTGCCAGCTCGGTGACTAGCGGGAGCTCCTACGAGCAGTACTTC. V gene TRBV18 combines with J gene TRBJ2-7, with TRBD2 matching 12 bases. This CDR3 comprises 15 residues. Germline loops: CDR1 KGHSH, CDR2 LQKENI. Trimming at V came to 6 bases and at J to 0 bases, leaving 3 bases not matched to a gene.

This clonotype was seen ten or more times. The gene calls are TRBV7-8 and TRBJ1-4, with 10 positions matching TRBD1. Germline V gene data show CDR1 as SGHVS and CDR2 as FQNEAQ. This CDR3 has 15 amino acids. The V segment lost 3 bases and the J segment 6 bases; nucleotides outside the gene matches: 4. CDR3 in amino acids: CASSLPGTGDEKLFF. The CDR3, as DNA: TGTGCCAGCAGCTTGCCCGGGACAGGGGATGAAAAACTGTTTTTT.